This TCR beta chain was captured by sequencing in a study of OX40 agonist ivuxolimab in advanced cancers. Study-level information: Participants averaged approximately 60 years of age (range roughly 23 to 80) and were around 80% male.

Germline V CDR1 and CDR2: KGHSH, LQKENI. This CDR3 is 13 amino acids long. V lost 2 bases to trimming and J lost 1 base, with 3 bases between them. Sequenced by immunoSEQ multiplex PCR; TCRdb stores in-frame clones only, minus some. Found here are about 61,000 clones, 86% of them singletons; the top ten hold roughly 1.1%. As to this clone: The same CDR3 can be traced to other DNA sequences in this sample.

The specimen comprised CD4+ or CD8+ T cells sorted from blood, sampled in a trial of the OX40 agonist ivuxolimab. The TCR sequence derives from an adult with an advanced solid tumor such as melanoma, head and neck, liver or kidney cancer. The V gene is TRBV18, the J gene TRBJ1-5; no clear D. The CDR3 DNA is TGTGCCAGCTCACCAGGCAGCAATCAGCCCCAGCATTTT. This translates into CASSPGSNQPQHF.